A selection of T cell receptor beta chains follows, all from one sample in a study of shared clonotypes between healthy human individuals. Method: immunoSEQ multiplex PCR; TCRdb's copy keeps in-frame clones and lacks some. The sample yields hundreds of thousands of clones, 92% seen once. Sequenced: naive CD8+ T cells sorted from blood. Receptors originate from a man younger than 40 in good health. Both conserved end residues are part of each CDR3. Fields, in order: D gene, J gene, clone size, V gene, CDR3 DNA, CDR3 protein. A D gene is named only where the DNA matches it firmly. A clone size is listed for some rows: how often the clone was seen (once, few, many), or a class if it is expanded.

D: .; J: TRBJ2-3; size: .; V: TRBV4-1; DNA: TGCGCCAGCAGCGAGGGGGGGGCTACAGATACGCAGTATTTT; CDR3: CASSEGGATDTQYF
D: .; J: TRBJ2-7; size: few; V: TRBV7-9; DNA: TGTGCCAGCAGCTTAGAGTTCCACGAGCAGTACTTC; CDR3: CASSLEFHEQYF
D: .; J: TRBJ2-1; size: .; V: TRBV10-2; DNA: TGCGCCAGCAGTAAGGGGTACTCCTACAATGAGCAGTTCTTC; CDR3: CASSKGYSYNEQFF
D: TRBD1; J: TRBJ2-5; size: .; V: TRBV27; DNA: TGTGCCAGCAGTCACGACAGGGGACAAGAGACCCAGTACTTC; CDR3: CASSHDRGQETQYF
D: .; J: TRBJ2-1; size: once; V: TRBV29-1; DNA: TGCAGCGTTGAGTACCGACTCAATGAGCAGTTCTTC; CDR3: CSVEYRLNEQFF
D: .; J: TRBJ2-2; size: once; V: TRBV7-9; DNA: TGTGCCAGCAGCTTACTGGACAAACCGAACACCGGGGAGCTGTTTTTT; CDR3: CASSLLDKPNTGELFF
D: TRBD1; J: TRBJ2-7; size: .; V: TRBV5-1; DNA: TGCGCCAGCAGCTTGGAATGGACAGGCCCCTACGAGCAGTACTTC; CDR3: CASSLEWTGPYEQYF
D: TRBD2; J: TRBJ2-7; size: .; V: TRBV9; DNA: TGTGCCAGCAGCATGACTAGCGGGCCCCTCGACGAGCAGTACTTC; CDR3: CASSMTSGPLDEQYF
D: .; J: TRBJ1-5; size: .; V: TRBV30; DNA: TGTGCCTGGAGTGATCCACAGGAGTTGAGTCAGCCCCAGCATTTT; CDR3: CAWSDPQELSQPQHF
D: .; J: TRBJ2-7; size: once; V: TRBV4-2; DNA: TGTGCCAGCAGCCAAGATATGGAGGCCACGGAGCAGTACTTC; CDR3: CASSQDMEATEQYF